The present T cell receptor beta chain was sequenced within a study of shared clonotypes between healthy human individuals. Using immunoSEQ multiplex PCR, the repertoire was profiled, and TCRdb retains in-frame clones only, with some absent. The sample yields 550,000 to 700,000 clones, 73% seen once. Broader study findings: Clonotypes not shared had lower generation probabilities than those common to all four donors. An anticipated effect of sequencing depth on clonotype sharing among donors was recognized. Sampling involved blood alone; tissue repertoires likely differ.

Trimming cost V 5 bases and J 5 bases, with 13 bases left between them. This CDR3 spans 13 amino acids. Germline CDR1 and CDR2: SGHRS and YFSETQ. Participating donors were healthy, HIV-negative adults free of recent acute infections or vaccinations. As to this clone: What it recognizes is unknown.

This chain joins TRBV5-1 and TRBJ2-5; the D is unclear. Sequencing was performed on memory CD4+ T cells sorted from blood. Subset here: CD45RA-negative fraction. The clonotype comes from a woman aged 25 to 39 in good health. CDR3 loop: CASSTNIGETQYF. The DNA for the CDR3 is TGCGCCAGCAGTACAAACATCGGGGAGACCCAGTACTTC.